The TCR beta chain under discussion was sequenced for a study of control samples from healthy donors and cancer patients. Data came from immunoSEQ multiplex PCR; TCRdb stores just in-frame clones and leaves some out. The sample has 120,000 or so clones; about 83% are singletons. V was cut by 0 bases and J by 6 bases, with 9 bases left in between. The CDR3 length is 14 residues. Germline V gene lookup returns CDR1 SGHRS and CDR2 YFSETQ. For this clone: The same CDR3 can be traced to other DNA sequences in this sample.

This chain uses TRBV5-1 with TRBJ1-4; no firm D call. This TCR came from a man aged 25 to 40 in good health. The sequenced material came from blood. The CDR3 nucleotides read TGCGCCAGCAGCTTGGCAGGCGGGGATGAAAAACTGTTTTTT. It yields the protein CASSLAGGDEKLFF.